Presented here are 20 T cell receptor beta chains from one specimen sequenced in a study of identical twins. TCRdb ran MiXCR on the 5' RACE reads and lists one entry per CDR3 protein. In the table there are some 690,000 distinct CDR3 sequences, approximately 22% of which are singletons. These data were also filed under a second study, of T cells expressing NK-cell markers.

The sample was PBMCs. These receptors all come from a woman in her late teens or twenties in good health.

This clonotype was detected only a few times. The rearrangement joins TRBV29-1 to TRBJ1-1; D unresolved. Per germline, CDR1 SQVTM and CDR2 ANQGSEA. The CDR3 contains 13 residues. Deletions cut 3 bases from V and 0 bases from J, with 8 bases between. In DNA, the CDR3 is TGCAGCGTTGACGGCGGAGTGAACACTGAAGCTTTCTTT. This encodes CSVDGGVNTEAFF.

The rearrangement links TRBV18 to TRBJ2-7; D call uncertain. CDR1 KGHSH and CDR2 LQKENI come from the germline V gene. The CDR3 consists of 17 residues. The V end was cut by 3 bases, the J end by 2 bases, with 20 bases between. The CDR3 DNA is TGTGCCAGCTCACCGCAGAGTTCCTCCTGGGGTACCTACGAGCAGTACTTC. Protein: CASSPQSSSWGTYEQYF.

The genes are TRBV7-9 and TRBJ1-2; TRBD1 aligns across 8 bases. Trimming at V came to 5 bases and at J to 2 bases, leaving 13 bases not matched to a gene. The CDR3 runs to 17 residues. Germline CDR1 and CDR2: SEHNR and FQNEAQ (reference sequence). This CDR3 reads CASSQELTDRVNYGYTF. DNA for the CDR3: TGTGCCAGCAGCCAAGAGCTAACGGACAGGGTGAACTATGGCTACACCTTC.

This clonotype was counted a few times. This rearrangement joins TRBV7-9 to TRBJ2-1, with D hard to call. CDR3 size: 16 residues. V shed 5 bases and J shed 8 bases, with 22 bases lying between them. Germline-derived CDR1 and CDR2 are SEHNR and FQNEAQ (reference sequence). As DNA, the CDR3 is TGTGCCAGCAGCCCTCGGCCGAACGGTTGGATCGATGAGCAGTTCTTC. Translated, it gives CASSPRPNGWIDEQFF.

This clonotype turned up a few times. The CDR3 nucleotides are TGTGCCAGCAGACGAAATACCGGGACACGTCTCTTGGGTGAGCAGTTCTTC. This codes for CASRRNTGTRLLGEQFF. The chain couples TRBV5-8 to TRBJ2-1, with D perhaps TRBD1 (6 bases). The CDR3 covers 17 residues. Trimming left V 5 bases short and J 9 bases short, with 27 bases between. The germline V gene has CDR1 SGHTS and CDR2 YDEGEE.

The genes are TRBV10-2 and TRBJ2-7; TRBD2 aligns across 8 bases. CDR1 and CDR2 from the germline V gene are WSHSY and SAAADI. V lost 8 bases, J lost 3 bases, and 6 bases stayed unmatched. The CDR3 covers 13 residues. CDR3 loop: CASRSGTSYEQYF. In DNA form, the CDR3 reads TGCGCCAGCCGGTCCGGGACTAGCTACGAGCAGTACTTC.

This clonotype showed up many times. The rearrangement uses TRBV6-2 or TRBV6-3 and TRBJ2-1; 8 bases match TRBD2. Germline CDR1 reads MNHEY; CDR2 reads SVGEGT. The CDR3 loop spans 13 amino acids. The V segment lost 6 bases and the J segment 6 bases; nucleotides outside the gene matches: 4. The CDR3 here is CASSGTSPNEQFF. CDR3 DNA sequence: TGTGCCAGCAGCGGGACTAGTCCCAATGAGCAGTTCTTC.

This clonotype was detected a few times. This chain links TRBV11-2 with TRBJ2-3; 7 positions agree with TRBD1. This CDR3 region has 17 residues. Germline CDR1 is SGHAT and CDR2 is FQNNGV. The V gene end was trimmed by 5 bases and the J gene end by 5 bases; junction bases not matched to a gene: 16. CDR3 sequence (DNA): TGTGCCAGCAGCCATCCCCCACAGGGGTCCCGGAGAGATACGCAGTATTTT. Encoded protein: CASSHPPQGSRRDTQYF.

The V and J genes are TRBV5-1 and TRBJ2-7; no reliable D call. V lost 0 bases and J lost 5, with 12 bases in between. CDR1 is SGHRS and CDR2 is YFSETQ in the germline V gene. CDR3 length: 14 amino acids. CDR3 region: CASSLGLVAHEQYF. CDR3 in DNA: TGCGCCAGCAGCTTGGGGCTAGTCGCTCACGAGCAGTACTTC.

This rearrangement joins TRBV7-2 to TRBJ1-3, with D unclear. The V end was cut by 5 bases, the J end by 4 bases, with 12 bases between. CDR3 length equals 14 residues. Germline V gives CDR1 SGHTA, CDR2 FQGNSA. The CDR3 DNA follows: TGTGCCAGCAGCCCACAGTGGTCGGGAAACACCATATATTTT. It is translated as CASSPQWSGNTIYF.

In its sample, this clonotype was seen many times. The chain employs TRBV6-1 and TRBJ1-4, with 8 bases identical to TRBD1. The CDR3 has 15 residues. The V gene end was trimmed by 6 bases and the J gene end by 0 bases; junction bases not matched to a gene: 3. The germline V gene has CDR1 MNHNS and CDR2 SASEGT. CDR3 coding DNA: TGTGCCAGCAGGGAGGGACAGGCAACTAATGAAAAACTGTTTTTT. Translation gives CASREGQATNEKLFF.

This clonotype was counted a few times. The chain carries TRBV7-9 and TRBJ2-7; no clear D. The V and J ends lost 0 bases and 7 bases respectively, with 22 bases between them. The germline V gene encodes CDR1 SEHNR and CDR2 FQNEAQ (reference sequence). This CDR3 has 17 residues. Written as DNA, the CDR3 is TGTGCCAGCAGCTTAGCGCTGGGTGGGCAGTCCTATGGTGAGCAGTACTTC. This sequence encodes CASSLALGGQSYGEQYF.

This clonotype was seen only a few times. J is TRBJ2-1 and V is TRBV9; a weak D match, TRBD2 (6 bases). This CDR3 comprises 14 residues. The germline V gene encodes CDR1 SGDLS and CDR2 YYNGEE. V shed 3 bases and J shed 8 bases, with 15 bases lying between them. The CDR3 region is CASSDSGRRDEQFF. CDR3 coding DNA: TGTGCCAGCAGCGACTCAGGGAGGCGTGATGAGCAGTTCTTC. Looking up the rest from reference TRBV9 and TRBJ2-1 gives the full variable domain: DSGVTQTPKHLITATGQRVTLRCSPRSGDLSVYWYQQSLDQGLQFLIQYYNGEERAKGNILERFSAQQFPDLHSELNLSSLELGDSALYFCASSDSGRRDEQFFGPGTRLTVL.

This sequence joins TRBV5-6 and TRBJ2-1; 7 bases map to TRBD2. Germline V lookup: CDR1 SGHDT, CDR2 YYEEEE. The V segment lost 0 bases and the J segment 6 bases; nucleotides outside the gene matches: 21. The CDR3 is 20 residues long. This CDR3 is CASSLVYRRVEAGARNEQFF. CDR3 bases: TGTGCCAGCAGCTTGGTCTACCGCAGAGTCGAGGCGGGAGCGCGCAATGAGCAGTTCTTC.

This clonotype was found many times. The genes are TRBV12-3 or TRBV12-4 and TRBJ2-3; D is ambiguous. This CDR3 has 12 amino acids. Trimming removed 5 bases at V and 4 bases at J, with 7 bases between. The CDR3 nucleotides read TGTGCCAGCAGTAACGCCGCAGATACGCAGTATTTT. Encoded protein: CASSNAADTQYF.

This chain connects TRBV5-1 to TRBJ2-7; 13 positions match TRBD2. This CDR3 comprises 16 residues. Trimming at V came to 6 bases and at J to 4 bases, leaving 10 bases not matched to a gene. The germline CDR1 and CDR2 sequences are SGHRS and YFSETQ. CDR3 bases: TGCGCCAGCAACGCCGGGACTAGCGGGGCCCTATACGAGCAGTACTTC. This codes for CASNAGTSGALYEQYF.

This clonotype has ten or more counts. The genes are TRBV20-1 and TRBJ1-1; D perhaps matches TRBD1 (6 bases). V was pared by 2 bases and J by 0 bases, with 10 bases between. Germline-derived CDR1 and CDR2 are DFQATT and SNEGSKA (reference sequence). This CDR3 has 14 residues. The CDR3 loop reads CSARPGGLNTEAFF. The CDR3 bases are TGCAGTGCTAGACCCGGGGGCCTGAACACTGAAGCTTTCTTT.

V and J are TRBV7-8 and TRBJ2-1; the match to TRBD2 covers 10 bases. Germline values: CDR1 SGHVS, CDR2 FQNEAQ. The V gene end was trimmed by 6 bases and the J gene end by 5 bases; junction bases not matched to a gene: 10. The CDR3 is 16 residues long. The CDR3 nucleotides are TGTGCCAGCAGACCGAGCGGGAGGGCCTACCACAATGAGCAGTTCTTC. This codes for CASRPSGRAYHNEQFF.

In its sample, this clonotype was seen a few times. The rearrangement joins TRBV6-1 to TRBJ2-5; possible D gene TRBD2, 6 bases. The germline V and J ends were trimmed by 6 bases and 0 bases, with 8 bases remaining between them. The length of the CDR3 is 13 residues. Germline CDR1 and CDR2: MNHNS and SASEGT. The CDR3 reads CASRRDHQETQYF. DNA of the CDR3: TGTGCCAGCAGGCGGGACCACCAAGAGACCCAGTACTTC.

The sample holds many counts of this clonotype. The rearrangement joins TRBV20-1 to TRBJ2-1; D is unresolved. The CDR3 sequence is 12 residues long. Trimming shortened V by 4 bases and J by 4 bases, and 8 bases separated the two germline ends. The germline gives CDR1 DFQATT, CDR2 SNEGSKA (reference sequence). In DNA, the CDR3 is TGCAGTGCTACGACCGCGTACAATGAGCAGTTCTTC. Its translation is CSATTAYNEQFF.